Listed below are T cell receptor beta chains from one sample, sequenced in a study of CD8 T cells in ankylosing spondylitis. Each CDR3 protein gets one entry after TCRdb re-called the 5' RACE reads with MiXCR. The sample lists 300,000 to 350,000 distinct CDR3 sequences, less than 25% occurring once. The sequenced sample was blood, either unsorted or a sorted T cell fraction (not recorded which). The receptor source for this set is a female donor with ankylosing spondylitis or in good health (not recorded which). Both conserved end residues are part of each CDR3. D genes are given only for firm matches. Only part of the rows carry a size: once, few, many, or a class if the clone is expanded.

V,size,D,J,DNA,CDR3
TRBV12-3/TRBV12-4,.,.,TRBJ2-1,TGTGCCAGCAGTTTATCCCCGGATTCCCGCTACAATGAGCAGTTCTTC,CASSLSPDSRYNEQFF
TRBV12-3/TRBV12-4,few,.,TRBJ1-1,TGTGCCAGCAGTTTACGCAGCTCCTATGCTTTCTTT,CASSLRSSYAFF
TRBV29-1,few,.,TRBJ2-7,TGCAGCGTTGGGAAATACTACGAGCAGTACTTC,CSVGKYYEQYF
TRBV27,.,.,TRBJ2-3,TGTGCCAGCAGCACGGGGACGGTTCCTAGCACAGATACGCAGTATTTT,CASSTGTVPSTDTQYF
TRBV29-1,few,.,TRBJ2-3,TGCAGCGTTGAGGGAGTAGGGGCAGATACGCAGTATTTT,CSVEGVGADTQYF
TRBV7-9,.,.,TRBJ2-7,TGTGCCAGCAGGCCGGGACTGGGCTACGAGCAGTACTTC,CASRPGLGYEQYF
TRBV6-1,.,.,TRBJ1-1,TGTGCCAGCAGGGAAATAAGTACGACAAAAGGAGCTTTCTTT,CASREISTTKGAFF
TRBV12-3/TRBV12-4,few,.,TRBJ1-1,TGTGCCAGCAGTTTCGCAGGTATGAACACTGAAGCTTTCTTT,CASSFAGMNTEAFF
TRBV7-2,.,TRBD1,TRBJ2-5,TGTGCCAGCAGCCCAGGTGCAGGGGGTTTTGGCGGGACCCAGTACTTC,CASSPGAGGFGGTQYF
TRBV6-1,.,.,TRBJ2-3,TGTGCCAGCAGGAAGACAGGAAGTTTTACAGATACGCAGTATTTT,CASRKTGSFTDTQYF
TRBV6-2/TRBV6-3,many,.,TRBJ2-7,TGTGCCAGCAGTTTTCGCAGCTCCTACGAGCAGTACTTC,CASSFRSSYEQYF
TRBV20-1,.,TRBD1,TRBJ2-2,TGCAGTGCTAGAGCTGCGGGACAGGTGAACACCGGGGAGCTGTTTTTT,CSARAAGQVNTGELFF
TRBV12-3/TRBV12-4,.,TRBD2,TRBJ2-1,TGTGCCAGCAGTCCAAGCGGGAGGGCCTACAATGAGCAGTTCTTC,CASSPSGRAYNEQFF
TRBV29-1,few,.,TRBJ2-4,TGCAGCGTTGAAACAGGGCGGAACATTCAGTACTTC,CSVETGRNIQYF
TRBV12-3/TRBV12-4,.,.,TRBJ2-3,TGTGCCAGCAGTGACCCAGGGCCCCTTGCAGATACGCAGTATTTT,CASSDPGPLADTQYF
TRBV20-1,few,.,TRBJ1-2,TGCAGTGCTAGAGGGGCTATGGGGGTTGGCTACACCTTC,CSARGAMGVGYTF
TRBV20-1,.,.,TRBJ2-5,TGCAGTGCTAGGGGGAGCTTGATGGGGCAGGAGACCCAGTACTTC,CSARGSLMGQETQYF
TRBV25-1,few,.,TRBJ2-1,TGTGCCAGCAGTGTTGGGGCGACCTACAATGAGCAGTTCTTC,CASSVGATYNEQFF
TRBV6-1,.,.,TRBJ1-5,TGTGCCAGCAGTCGGATGGGGGGGCCGAGCAATCAGCCCCAGCATTTT,CASSRMGGPSNQPQHF
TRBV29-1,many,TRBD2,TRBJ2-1,TGCAGCGTGGATCCTAGCGGCAATGAGCAGTTCTTC,CSVDPSGNEQFF
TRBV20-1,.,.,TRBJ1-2,TGCAGTGCTGACCCTCTCGAAACCTTC,CSADPLETF
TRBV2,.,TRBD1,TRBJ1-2,TGTGCCAGCAACGCGCCGGGACAGGGGGTGTGGGGCTACACCTTC,CASNAPGQGVWGYTF
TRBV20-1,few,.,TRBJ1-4,TGCAGTGCTAGAGGCCGGGCGAATGAAAAACTGTTTTTT,CSARGRANEKLFF
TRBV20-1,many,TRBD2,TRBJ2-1,TGCTCACTCCGCGGGGCTAGCGGGAATGAGCAGTTCTTC,CSLRGASGNEQFF
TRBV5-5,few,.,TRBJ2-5,TGTGCCAGCAGCATTTCCCCCGGGGCCTTAGAGACCCAGTACTTC,CASSISPGALETQYF
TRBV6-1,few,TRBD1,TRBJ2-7,TGTGCCAGCAAGGGACAGGGGCTTTACGAGCAGTACTTC,CASKGQGLYEQYF
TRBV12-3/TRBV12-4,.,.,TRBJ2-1,TGTGCCAGCAGTGCCACTAGGATCTACAATGAGCAGTTCTTC,CASSATRIYNEQFF
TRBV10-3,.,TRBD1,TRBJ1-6,TGTGCCATAACAGGGGACAGTCCGAATTCACCCCTCCACTTT,CAITGDSPNSPLHF
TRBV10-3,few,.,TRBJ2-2,TGTGCCAACGGGGGCACCGGGGAGCTGTTTTTT,CANGGTGELFF
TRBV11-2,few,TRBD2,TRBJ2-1,TGTGCCAGCAGCTTAGGGGGGAGGGGACTGAGGCTCTACAATGAGCAGTTCTTC,CASSLGGRGLRLYNEQFF
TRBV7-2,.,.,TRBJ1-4,TGTGCCAGCAGCCAGAACAGCGGCGAAAAACTGTTTTTT,CASSQNSGEKLFF
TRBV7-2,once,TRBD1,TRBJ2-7,TGTGCCAGCAGCTTAGGGACAGGGGGCGCTTGGTCCTACGAGCAGTACTTC,CASSLGTGGAWSYEQYF
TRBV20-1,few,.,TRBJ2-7,TGCAGTGCTAGAGATGATAAGGGGGGGTACGGCGAGCAGTACTTC,CSARDDKGGYGEQYF
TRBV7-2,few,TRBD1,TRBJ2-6,TGTGCCAGCAGCCCCGGGACAGGGAACTCTGGGGCCAACGTCCTGACTTTC,CASSPGTGNSGANVLTF
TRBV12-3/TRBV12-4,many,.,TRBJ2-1,TGTGCCAGCAGTTTAAGGTCAGGGCGCGACAATGAGCAGTTCTTC,CASSLRSGRDNEQFF
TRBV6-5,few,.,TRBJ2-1,TGTGCCAGCAGTTACTCGTCTTCCGGGGGAGATTACAATGAGCAGTTCTTC,CASSYSSSGGDYNEQFF
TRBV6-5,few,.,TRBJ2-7,TGTGCCAGCAGTTTTGCGAGGGGCGAGCAGTACTTC,CASSFARGEQYF
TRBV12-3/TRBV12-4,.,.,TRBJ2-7,TGTGCCAGCAGTCCCAGCCTTCTCCCCTACGAGCAGTACTTC,CASSPSLLPYEQYF
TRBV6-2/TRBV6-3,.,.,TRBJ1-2,TGTGCCAGCAGTTATGGACAGCACTATGGCTACACCTTC,CASSYGQHYGYTF
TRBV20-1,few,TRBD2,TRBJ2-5,TGCAGTGCTTTTGGCGGGAGCCTTCAAGAGACCCAGTACTTC,CSAFGGSLQETQYF
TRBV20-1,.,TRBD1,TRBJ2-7,TGCAGTGCTAGAGATCGTCCAGGGGGCCGCAACGAGCAGTACTTC,CSARDRPGGRNEQYF
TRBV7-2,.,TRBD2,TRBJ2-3,TGTGCCAGCAGCTTACAGGGACTAGGAACGCAGTATTTT,CASSLQGLGTQYF